The entry that follows covers one T cell receptor (beta chain) sequence. The data were obtained in a study of blood T cells in healthy people across ages. Whole-study context: Per every two T cells, about one barcoded beta molecule was captured by template switching.

Primers used in a second PCR of roughly 6 to 12 cycles were a sample-barcoded 5' primer and a J-beta primer mix. All cDNA molecules were each tagged by a template-switch adaptor with 12 random nucleotides. TCRdb used MiXCR to reprocess the 5' RACE reads, holding one entry per CDR3 protein. Seen here are 760,000 or so distinct CDR3 sequences, 20% to 25% observed once, and the top ten hold 9.4%. With 3 bases clipped from V and 8 bases from J, the junction kept 13 bases outside the gene matches. The CDR3 spans 17 residues. These same data were also listed under a study on T cells of mothers and their children. As that study records: cDNA was made from all extracted RNA, around 1.6 ug per 15 ul.

This receptor was identified in a boy aged 5-17 years in good health. This chain joins TRBV12-3 or TRBV12-4 and TRBJ2-1, with TRBD2 identical over 10 bases. The sequenced sample was blood. CDR3 coding DNA: TGTGCCAGCAGTTTGAATCAGGGCGGGACTAGCGTGCATGAGCAGTTCTTC. Translation: CASSLNQGGTSVHEQFF.